A selection of T cell receptor beta chains follows, all from one sample in a study of pediatric ulcerative colitis. TCRdb keeps only in-frame clones here, not all; method: immunoSEQ multiplex PCR. The top ten clones hold roughly 7% of a sample with over 15,000 clones, roughly 69% of them seen once. Sequenced sample: gut tissue. These receptors were taken from a boy aged 10-17 years with moderate ulcerative colitis. Each CDR3 is given without its conserved first and last residue. The order of the fields is J gene, V gene, CDR3 protein.

>TRBJ1-4|TRBV19
ASSIRQSEKLF
>TRBJ2-3|TRBV5-6
ASSLRNRGVRGTDTQY
>TRBJ2-2|TRBV11-2
ASSLFPRLGTGELF
>TRBJ2-3|TRBV6-4
ASSASSTDTQY
>TRBJ1-2|TRBV6-5
ASSFVGSRDKGGYT
>TRBJ2-1|TRBV5-4
ASSLGPSGRADEQF
>TRBJ1-2|TRBV6-1
ASSESGRAGGYT
>TRBJ2-3|TRBV9
ASTPRVGGGAGDTQY
>TRBJ2-7|TRBV5-1
ASSLARYYEQY
>TRBJ2-3|TRBV5-6
ASSLGRGDTDTQY
>TRBJ2-2|TRBV2
ASSEERWGSGRANTGELF
>TRBJ2-2|TRBV6-6
ASRSLLRGTGELF
>TRBJ2-6|TRBV12-5
ASGLTLGGGSGANVLT
>TRBJ1-1|TRBV7-2
ASSLGWGQQNTEAF
>TRBJ1-2|TRBV7-6
ASSLTDTNYGYT
>TRBJ2-7|TRBV5-1
ASTRADRYEQY
>TRBJ2-3|TRBV23-1
ASSQGAGTGVADTQY
>TRBJ1-3|TRBV18
ASSPDTSGNTIY
>TRBJ1-4|TRBV5-4
AVRQATNEKLF
>TRBJ1-2|TRBV5-1
ASSLTGDRGPQSYT
>TRBJ2-2|TRBV2
ASSPLGGTTNTGELF
>TRBJ2-7|TRBV19
ASSIARGTYEQY
>TRBJ2-5|TRBV6-5
ASSYGGGGETQY
>TRBJ2-5|TRBV9
ASSGLPEETQY
>TRBJ2-2|TRBV14
ASSQMTGELF
>TRBJ2-5|TRBV15
ATSRDFSAGGGETQY
>TRBJ2-7|TRBV5-1
ASSGGQAGDEQY
>TRBJ1-4|TRBV15
ATSREGVDEKLF
>TRBJ2-5|TRBV7-8
ASSLVVLDETQY
>TRBJ1-3|TRBV7-8
ASSLFGSSGNTIY
>TRBJ2-5|TRBV5-4
ASSGWGFSETQY
>TRBJ2-3|TRBV15
ATSRDLDSPDTQY
>TRBJ2-1|TRBV7-3
ASSFASGSYNEQF
>TRBJ2-1|TRBV11-3
ASSLGMGGQDNEQF
>TRBJ1-1|TRBV27
ASSRTGSITEAF
>TRBJ2-1|TRBV18
ASSPPPLAGVYNEQF
>TRBJ2-4|TRBV25-1
ASSEWVSKNIQY
>TRBJ2-1|TRBV7-8
ASSLNREQF
>TRBJ1-1|TRBV2
ASSDWTSGGATEAF
>TRBJ2-2|TRBV9
ASSPGRFLNTGELF
>TRBJ1-3|TRBV7-9
ASSLDGRAGNTIY
>TRBJ1-1|TRBV19
ASSTDRDTEAF
>TRBJ2-1|TRBV2
ASIGLAGGPIHNEQF
>TRBJ1-2|TRBV27
ASRGAGYGYT
>TRBJ1-1|TRBV11-1
ASRLGSLNTEAF